The rows below give T cell receptor beta chains drawn from one sample of a study of Ad26.COV2.S vaccination and SARS-CoV-2 variants. Assay used: immunoSEQ multiplex PCR; TCRdb lists only in-frame clones, some missing. The top ten clones hold 3.6% of a sample with approximately 420,000 clones, approximately 87% of them seen once. Here the sequenced sample was peripheral blood, taken in a trial of Ad26.COV2.S vaccine versus placebo. The receptors were sampled from a person between 18 and 59 years old who received the Ad26.COV2.S COVID-19 vaccine or a placebo. Both conserved end residues are part of each CDR3. A D gene is named only where the DNA matches it firmly. Clone size is shown for a subset of rows, as once, few, many or a class of expanded clone.

V,J,size,D,CDR3,DNA
TRBV6-5,TRBJ1-4,.,TRBD1,CASSYSRWGTGAKLFF,TGTGCCAGCAGTTACTCGAGGTGGGGGACAGGGGCAAAACTGTTTTTT
TRBV28,TRBJ2-7,.,TRBD2,CASKPGGAYEQYF,TGTGCCAGCAAGCCGGGGGGAGCCTACGAGCAGTACTTC
TRBV5-1,TRBJ2-7,.,.,CASSKEDRSVDEQYF,TGCGCCAGCAGCAAAGAGGACAGATCGGTAGACGAGCAGTACTTC
TRBV20-1,TRBJ2-7,.,.,CSARETYEQYF,TGCAGTGCTAGAGAAACCTACGAGCAGTACTTC
TRBV3-1/TRBV3-2,TRBJ2-5,.,.,CASSQIPASQETQYF,TGTGCCAGCAGCCAGATTCCGGCCTCCCAAGAGACCCAGTACTTC
TRBV2,TRBJ1-5,.,.,CASSEGRNQPQHF,TGTGCCAGCAGTGAGGGCAGAAATCAGCCCCAGCATTTT
TRBV12-3/TRBV12-4,TRBJ1-3,.,.,CASSFGNTIYF,TGTGCCAGCAGTTTTGGAAACACCATATATTTT
TRBV19,TRBJ1-1,.,TRBD1,CASSRGQGGGPWWAFF,TGTGCCAGTAGTAGGGGACAGGGTGGAGGGCCTTGGTGGGCTTTCTTT
TRBV6-2/TRBV6-3,TRBJ2-5,.,.,CASSYVAAQETQYF,TGTGCCAGCAGTTACGTGGCGGCTCAAGAGACCCAGTACTTC
TRBV10-1,TRBJ2-5,.,.,CASTLRRPSTYF,TGCGCCAGCACCCTGCGACGCCCCAGTACTTACTTC
TRBV7-9,TRBJ2-3,.,TRBD2,CASSSSGGGTDTQYF,TGTGCCAGCAGCTCTAGCGGGGGGGGCACAGATACGCAGTATTTT
TRBV5-6,TRBJ1-5,.,TRBD1,CASSLEDRGYQPQHF,TGTGCCAGCAGCTTGGAAGACAGGGGGTATCAGCCCCAGCATTTT
TRBV7-2,TRBJ2-2,.,.,CASSLVGHLYTGELFF,TGTGCCAGCAGCTTAGTGGGACACCTTTACACCGGGGAGCTGTTTTTT
TRBV6-8,TRBJ2-1,.,.,CASSYDPPNEQFF,TGTGCCAGCAGTTACGACCCGCCCAATGAGCAGTTCTTC
TRBV19,TRBJ2-5,few,TRBD1,CASGHRGVGTQYF,TGTGCCAGTGGACACAGGGGAGTCGGGACCCAGTACTTC
TRBV4-1,TRBJ2-6,.,.,CASSLGVANSGANVLTF,TGCGCCAGCAGCCTAGGGGTGGCAAACTCTGGGGCCAACGTCCTGACTTTC
TRBV15,TRBJ1-3,.,.,CATSGGLSRTGNTIYF,TGTGCCACCAGCGGGGGATTAAGTAGGACGGGAAACACCATATATTTT
TRBV4-3,TRBJ1-4,.,.,CASSPFKGGGNEKLFF,TGCGCCAGCAGCCCCTTCAAAGGGGGGGGAAATGAAAAACTGTTTTTT
TRBV2,TRBJ2-1,.,.,CASQLPNEQFF,TGTGCCAGCCAACTTCCCAATGAGCAGTTCTTC
TRBV10-2,TRBJ2-4,.,.,CASSDRDRGNIQYF,TGCGCCAGCAGTGATAGGGATCGGGGAAACATTCAGTACTTC
TRBV14,TRBJ1-6,.,.,CASSLANYNSPLHF,TGTGCCAGCAGCCTAGCGAACTATAATTCACCCCTCCACTTT
TRBV28,TRBJ1-1,.,.,CASSLWGGKTEAFF,TGTGCCAGCAGTTTATGGGGGGGTAAGACTGAAGCTTTCTTT
TRBV25-1,TRBJ2-5,.,.,CASSEWGTRQETQYF,TGTGCCAGCAGTGAATGGGGGACACGACAAGAGACCCAGTACTTC
TRBV5-1,TRBJ2-2,.,.,CASSLTSTANTGELFF,TGCGCCAGCAGCTTGACGTCTACCGCGAACACCGGGGAGCTGTTTTTT
TRBV9,TRBJ1-6,.,.,CASSVAGGQSPLHF,TGTGCCAGCAGCGTAGCCGGGGGGCAATCACCCCTCCACTTT
TRBV3-1/TRBV3-2,TRBJ2-7,.,.,CASSATGTATAEQYF,TGTGCCAGCAGCGCAACCGGGACTGCCACGGCCGAGCAGTACTTC
TRBV28,TRBJ1-5,.,.,CASSLRDLGNQPQHF,TGTGCCAGCAGTTTAAGGGACTTGGGCAATCAGCCCCAGCATTTT
TRBV18,TRBJ2-7,.,.,CASSGRKAEDEQYF,TGTGCCAGCTCGGGCAGGAAAGCCGAAGACGAGCAGTACTTC
TRBV19,TRBJ1-2,.,.,CASSITGANYGYTF,TGTGCCAGTAGTATTACAGGAGCTAACTATGGCTACACCTTC
TRBV4-3,TRBJ1-1,.,.,CASSLMIRLGAEAFF,TGCGCCAGCAGCCTGATGATAAGGCTAGGGGCTGAAGCTTTCTTT
TRBV28,TRBJ2-5,.,.,CASSFTGYETQYF,TGTGCCAGCAGTTTTACCGGGTACGAGACCCAGTACTTC
TRBV18,TRBJ2-5,.,.,CASSPDRVVAETQYF,TGTGCCAGCTCACCCGATAGGGTCGTGGCGGAGACCCAGTACTTC
TRBV10-2,TRBJ1-1,.,.,CASSDSKGFTEAFF,TGCGCCAGCAGTGATTCGAAGGGGTTCACTGAAGCTTTCTTT
TRBV6-1,TRBJ1-4,.,TRBD1,CASSPTGRANEKLFF,TGTGCCAGCAGTCCGACAGGGAGGGCTAATGAAAAGCTGTTTTTT
TRBV12-3/TRBV12-4,TRBJ1-2,.,TRBD1,CASSLTGNYGYTF,TGTGCCAGCAGTTTGACAGGGAACTATGGCTACACCTTC
TRBV30,TRBJ1-5,.,.,CALPHGTRSSNQPQHF,TGTGCCCTACCCCATGGGACCCGATCTAGCAATCAGCCCCAGCATTTT
TRBV12-2,TRBJ1-1,.,.,CASRTTQGRSDTEAFF,TGTGCAAGTCGCACGACACAGGGTAGGTCCGACACTGAAGCTTTCTTT
TRBV6-2/TRBV6-3,TRBJ1-6,.,.,CASSYSIGGEGYSPLHF,TGTGCCAGCAGTTACTCGATTGGGGGAGAGGGTTATTCACCCCTCCACTTT
TRBV9,TRBJ1-2,once,TRBD1,CASSTPGQGPGYTF,TGTGCCAGCAGCACGCCGGGACAGGGCCCTGGCTACACCTTC
TRBV7-9,TRBJ2-7,.,.,CAHRGGGYSEQYF,TGTGCCCACAGGGGCGGGGGTTATTCCGAGCAGTACTTC
TRBV19,TRBJ2-1,.,.,CASSPSSSRGSEQFF,TGTGCCAGTAGTCCCTCAAGCAGTCGAGGTAGTGAGCAGTTCTTC
TRBV5-3,TRBJ2-1,.,.,CARSLDRYPIGFVFYNEQFF,TGTGCCAGAAGCTTGGATAGGTATCCTATAGGGTTCGTGTTTTACAATGAGCAGTTCTTC
TRBV29-1,TRBJ1-1,.,.,CSVGGDVNTEAFF,TGCAGCGTGGGTGGGGACGTGAACACTGAAGCTTTCTTT
TRBV5-6,TRBJ2-7,.,TRBD1,CASSPGTGVGEQYF,TGTGCCAGCAGCCCCGGGACAGGGGTAGGCGAGCAGTACTTC
TRBV11-2,TRBJ1-5,.,.,CASSLEPGTANQPQHF,TGTGCCAGCAGCTTAGAACCCGGGACTGCAAATCAGCCCCAGCATTTT
TRBV4-1,TRBJ1-2,once,.,CASSPYRDTDNYGYTF,TGCGCCAGCAGCCCTTACCGGGACACCGATAACTATGGCTACACCTTC
TRBV5-4,TRBJ1-2,few,TRBD1,CASSLTGEKYGYTF,TGTGCCAGCAGCTTGACAGGGGAGAAATATGGCTACACCTTC
TRBV7-8,TRBJ1-4,.,.,CASSTGARTNEKLFF,TGTGCCAGCAGCACGGGAGCCAGGACTAATGAAAAACTGTTTTTT
TRBV21-1,TRBJ2-7,.,.,CASSDLDPFSYEQYF,TGTGCCAGCAGCGACCTGGACCCTTTCTCCTACGAGCAGTACTTC
TRBV7-6,TRBJ2-1,.,.,CASSLASSSYNEQFF,TGTGCCAGCAGCTTGGCCTCTTCCTCCTACAATGAGCAGTTCTTC
TRBV6-2/TRBV6-3,TRBJ2-1,once,TRBD2,CASSYLTSGPENEQFF,TGTGCCAGCAGTTACCTTACTAGCGGCCCTGAGAATGAGCAGTTCTTC
TRBV28,TRBJ2-3,.,.,CASSLSSLTDTQYF,TGTGCCAGCAGTTTGTCGTCCCTCACAGATACGCAGTATTTT
TRBV29-1,TRBJ2-1,.,.,CSVLWGNEQFF,TGCAGCGTTCTTTGGGGGAATGAGCAGTTCTTC
TRBV29-1,TRBJ2-2,.,.,CSAVRQGNTGELFF,TGCAGCGCAGTAAGGCAGGGCAACACCGGGGAGCTGTTTTTT
TRBV27,TRBJ2-7,.,TRBD1,CASSYQGPGGYEQYF,TGTGCCAGCAGTTACCAGGGGCCAGGGGGCTACGAGCAGTACTTC
TRBV20-1,TRBJ2-7,.,.,CSARTHYEQYF,TGCAGTGCGCGGACTCACTACGAGCAGTACTTC